The 24 T cell receptor beta chains in this list originate from one sample, sequenced in a study of technical replicates of blood from a handful of donors. Clones were sequenced by immunoSEQ multiplex PCR, and TCRdb holds only the in-frame ones, with some missing. Here the sample spans about 83,000 clones, around 90% being singletons. Sequenced: T cells isolated from PBMCs. The receptors shown here come from a human donor in good health.

The chain couples TRBV28 to TRBJ1-5, with D possibly TRBD1 on 6 matching bases. The V and J ends lost 1 base and 3 bases respectively, with 13 bases between them. The CDR3 is 16 residues long. The germline gives CDR1 MDHEN, CDR2 SYDVKM. The CDR3 DNA follows: TGTGCCAGCAGTTTATACGCTGGACAGAACAATCAGCCCCAGCATTTT. Amino acids: CASSLYAGQNNQPQHF.

The V and J genes are TRBV6-5 and TRBJ1-3; D is uncertain. Trimming removed 0 bases at V and 2 bases at J, with 8 bases between. The germline V gene has CDR1 MNHEY and CDR2 SVGAGI. The CDR3 totals 15 residues. The CDR3 DNA is TGTGCCAGCAGTTACTCTCAGGTGGCTGGAAACACCATATATTTT. This codes for CASSYSQVAGNTIYF.

The chain links TRBV5-1 to TRBJ1-1, with a weak D call TRBD1 (6 bases). Trimming took off 6 bases at V and 0 bases at J, with 12 bases between the two ends. The CDR3 runs 14 residues. CDR1 is SGHRS, CDR2 YFSETQ, per germline. In DNA, the CDR3 is TGCGCCAGCACAGGGGCCCACCTGAACACTGAAGCTTTCTTT. Its translation is CASTGAHLNTEAFF.

The V gene is TRBV6-5, the J gene TRBJ2-7, with TRBD2 identical over 7 bases. CDR1 and CDR2 from the germline V gene are MNHEY and SVGAGI. The V and J ends lost 0 bases and 1 base, in that order; junction bases with no gene match: 6. The CDR3 has 16 amino acids. The CDR3 region has the DNA TGTGCCAGCAGTTACTCGAGAGCTAGCGGATCCTACGAGCAGTACTTC. It yields the protein CASSYSRASGSYEQYF.

The chain combines TRBV10-3 with TRBJ2-2, with 7 bases identical to TRBD2. Germline lookup yields CDR1 ENHRY and CDR2 SYGVKD. The CDR3 has 16 amino acids. Unmatched junction bases numbered 7, after V lost 2 bases and J lost 4 bases. The CDR3 DNA reads TGTGCCATCAGTGAGGAGGCTAGCGGACTCACCGGGGAGCTGTTTTTT. This codes for CAISEEASGLTGELFF.

This clone was counted only a few times. This rearrangement joins TRBV18 to TRBJ2-7, with TRBD2 identical over 8 bases. The CDR3 consists of 15 residues. The junction had 10 bases not matched to a gene; V was cut back by 3 bases and J by 6 bases. Looked up from germline, CDR1 is KGHSH and CDR2 is LQKENI. This chain's CDR3 is CASSPNSGRQFEQYF. The CDR3 DNA reads TGTGCCAGCTCACCTAACAGCGGGAGACAATTCGAGCAGTACTTC.

The CDR3 loop reads CASSLGRGAPNTEAFF. The CDR3, as DNA: TGTGCCAGCAGCTTAGGCCGGGGAGCTCCGAACACTGAAGCTTTCTTT. The chain couples TRBV7-9 to TRBJ1-1; D is ambiguous. Trimming took off 1 base at V and 1 base at J, with 13 bases between the two ends. The CDR3 has 16 amino acids. Germline loops: CDR1 SEHNR, CDR2 FQNEAQ (reference sequence).

The rearrangement uses TRBV11-3 and TRBJ2-1, with 12 bases aligning to TRBD2. The germline CDR1 and CDR2 sequences are SGHNT and YENEEA. After removal of 1 base from V and 8 bases from J, the junction contained 6 bases not matched to a gene. The CDR3 has 16 amino acids. As DNA, the CDR3 is TGTGCCAGCAGCTTAGGACTAGCGGGAGAACGGGATGAGCAGTTCTTC. Amino acid sequence: CASSLGLAGERDEQFF.

The V call is TRBV6-5, the J call TRBJ2-2; TRBD1 matches at 7 bases. CDR1 MNHEY and CDR2 SVGAGI come from the germline V gene. There are 15 residues in the CDR3. Losses at the gene ends were 2 bases for V and 9 bases for J; bases not matched to a gene: 9. The CDR3 nucleotides are TGTGCCAGCAGTTACCATCAACGACAGGGACGGGAGCTGTTTTTT. Its protein product is CASSYHQRQGRELFF.

The DNA for the CDR3 is TGTGCCTGGAGTCCCGGACTAGCGGGAGGAGAGACCCAGTACTTC. Protein product: CAWSPGLAGGETQYF. V and J are TRBV30 and TRBJ2-5, with TRBD2 matching 14 bases. V was clipped by 2 bases and J by 4 bases; unmatched bases: 3. The CDR3 sequence is 15 residues long. CDR1 is GTSNPN, CDR2 SVGIG, per germline (reference sequence).

The rearrangement uses TRBV4-1 and TRBJ2-1; TRBD2 matches at 7 bases. The CDR3 is 16 residues long. The V gene's germline CDR1 is MGHRA and CDR2 YSYEKL. V trimming: 5 bases; J trimming: 5 bases; junction bases outside the gene matches: 12. The CDR3 coding sequence is TGCGCCAGCAGCTGGACCGCCGGGACTATAAACAATGAGCAGTTCTTC. Amino acids: CASSWTAGTINNEQFF.

The J gene is TRBJ2-7, the V gene TRBV2; 11 nucleotides match TRBD2. With V trimmed by 4 bases and J by 5 bases, 10 bases remained unmatched. CDR3 length: 16 amino acids. Germline V gene sequence: CDR1 SNHLY, CDR2 FYNNEI. CDR3 loop: CASSATSGRLGNEQYF. CDR3 nucleotide sequence: TGTGCCAGCAGTGCCACTAGCGGGAGACTAGGGAACGAGCAGTACTTC.

The V call is TRBV5-6, the J call TRBJ2-7; 7 positions agree with TRBD1. Trimming cost V 2 bases and J 3 bases; bases outside gene matches: 5. The CDR3 spans 14 residues. Germline CDR1 is SGHDT and CDR2 is YYEEEE. CDR3 nucleotide sequence: TGTGCCAGCAGCTTACTCCGGGACAGCTACGAGCAGTACTTC. Translated: CASSLLRDSYEQYF.

There are a few counts of this clone. This chain connects TRBV28 to TRBJ1-1; TRBD1 matches at 7 bases. There are 17 residues in the CDR3. The ends lost 5 bases at V and 5 bases at J; junction bases unmatched: 17. Per the germline V gene, CDR1 is MDHEN and CDR2 is SYDVKM. The CDR3 loop is CASSVLRQQTGETEAFF. The CDR3 DNA reads TGTGCCAGCAGTGTCCTCAGACAACAAACAGGGGAAACTGAAGCTTTCTTT.

This chain's CDR3 is CASSGGQRPGNTIYF. The CDR3, as DNA: TGTGCCAGCAGCGGAGGGCAGCGTCCTGGAAACACCATATATTTT. The chain couples TRBV9 to TRBJ1-3; D uncertain. CDR1 is SGDLS, CDR2 YYNGEE, per germline. CDR3 size: 15 residues. Trimming left V 3 bases short and J 2 bases short, with 12 bases between.

The count of this clone is one. This rearrangement joins TRBV15 to TRBJ2-2; maybe TRBD2 (5 bases). Trimming stripped 3 bases from V and 3 bases from J, with 11 bases between. Germline CDR1 and CDR2: LNHNV and YYDKDF (reference sequence). CDR3 length equals 15 residues. As DNA, the CDR3 is TGTGCCACCAGCAGCGACTCGAGGGACACCGGGGAGCTGTTTTTT. Translation: CATSSDSRDTGELFF.

The chain carries TRBV7-9 and TRBJ1-1, with 7 bases matching TRBD1. The CDR3 contains 13 residues. V shed 4 bases, J shed 5 bases, and the junction held 4 bases outside the gene matches. The germline CDR1 and CDR2 sequences are SEHNR and FQNEAQ (reference sequence). As DNA, the CDR3 is TGTGCCAGCAGCTCAGGGGGGCGGACTGAAGCTTTCTTT. Amino acids: CASSSGGRTEAFF. Filled out from reference TRBV7-9 and TRBJ1-1, the complete variable domain reads DTGVSQNPRHKITKRGQNVTFRCDPISEHNRLYWYRQTLGQGPEFLTYFQNEAQLEKSRLLSDRFSAERPKGSFSTLEIQRTEQGDSAMYLCASSSGGRTEAFFGQGTRLTVV.

J is TRBJ2-7 and V is TRBV28; D is unresolved. V lost 4 bases to trimming and J lost 0 bases, with 10 bases between them. The germline CDR1 and CDR2 sequences are MDHEN and SYDVKM. The CDR3 has 14 residues. This CDR3 is CASSWAESSYEQYF. The DNA of the CDR3 is TGTGCCAGCAGTTGGGCTGAAAGCTCCTACGAGCAGTACTTC.

In this sample, this clone turned up once. The chain links TRBV7-2 to TRBJ2-2; no reliable D call. Trimming pared 0 bases from V and 1 base from J, leaving 3 bases between. The CDR3 covers 14 residues. CDR1 and CDR2 (germline): SGHTA, FQGNSA. The CDR3 is CASSLARNTGELFF. For the CDR3, the DNA is TGTGCCAGCAGCTTAGCCAGGAACACCGGGGAGCTGTTTTTT.

On this clone: This sample includes further DNA sequences coding for the same CDR3. The chain employs TRBV5-4 and TRBJ2-1, with 11 bases lining up with TRBD2. This CDR3 contains 14 residues. Germline trimming cut 0 bases from V and 9 bases from J; bases unmatched to any gene: 2. The V gene's germline CDR1 is SGHNT and CDR2 YYREEE (reference sequence). The CDR3 here is CASSLGLAGGEQFF. CDR3 in DNA: TGTGCCAGCAGCTTGGGTCTAGCGGGAGGTGAGCAGTTCTTC.

The chain employs TRBV4-3 and TRBJ2-1; no clear D. Germline lookup yields CDR1 LGHNA and CDR2 YSLEER. Trimming took off 0 bases at V and 8 bases at J, with 11 bases between the two ends. The CDR3 consists of 14 residues. CDR3 coding DNA: TGCGCCAGCAGCCAAGATAGAGCTCCGGATGAGCAGTTCTTC. Its translation is CASSQDRAPDEQFF.

This chain uses TRBV30 with TRBJ2-7, with a tentative D call TRBD1 (6 bases). The CDR3 totals 11 residues. Germline-derived CDR1 and CDR2 are GTSNPN and SVGIG (reference sequence). V lost 8 bases and J 6 bases, leaving 14 bases between the germline ends. The CDR3 loop reads CAVPWGLEQYF. The CDR3 DNA follows: TGTGCCGTCCCCTGGGGGCTCGAGCAGTACTTC. Complete variable domain (other parts from reference TRBV30 and TRBJ2-7): SQTIHQWPATLVQPVGSPLSLECTVEGTSNPNLYWYRQAAGRGLQLLFYSVGIGQISSEVPQNLSASRPQDRQFILSSKKLLLSDSGFYLCAVPWGLEQYFGPGTRLTVT.

This chain uses TRBV19 with TRBJ2-7; 8 bases fit TRBD2. This CDR3 contains 15 residues. V was clipped by 3 bases and J by 3 bases; unmatched bases: 7. Germline V CDR1 and CDR2: LNHDA, SQIVND (reference sequence). CDR3 sequence: CASSIGGRYSYEQYF. Written as DNA, the CDR3 is TGTGCCAGTAGTATTGGCGGGAGGTACAGCTACGAGCAGTACTTC. Full variable domain (remainder filled in from reference TRBV19 and TRBJ2-7): DGGITQSPKYLFRKEGQNVTLSCEQNLNHDAMYWYRQDPGQGLRLIYYSQIVNDFQKGDIAEGYSVSREKKESFPLTVTSAQKNPTAFYLCASSIGGRYSYEQYFGPGTRLTVT.

This chain's CDR3 is CASSGSGTESSYEQYF. The CDR3 region has the DNA TGTGCCAGCAGCGGATCCGGGACAGAGAGCTCCTACGAGCAGTACTTC. The rearrangement joins TRBV9 to TRBJ2-7, with 7 bases that match TRBD1. V gave up 3 bases and J gave up 0 bases; unmatched junction bases: 9. Germline CDR1 is SGDLS and CDR2 is YYNGEE. The CDR3 is 16 residues long.